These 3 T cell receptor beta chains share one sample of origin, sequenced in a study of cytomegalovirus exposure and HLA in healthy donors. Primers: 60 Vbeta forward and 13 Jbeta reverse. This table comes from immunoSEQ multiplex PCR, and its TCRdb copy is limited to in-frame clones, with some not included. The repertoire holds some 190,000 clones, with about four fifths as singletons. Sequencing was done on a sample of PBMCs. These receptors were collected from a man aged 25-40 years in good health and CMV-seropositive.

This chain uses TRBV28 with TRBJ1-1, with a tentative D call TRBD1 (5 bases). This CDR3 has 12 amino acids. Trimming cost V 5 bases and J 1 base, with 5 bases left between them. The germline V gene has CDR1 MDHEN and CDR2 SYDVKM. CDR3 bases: TGTGCCAGCAGTCAGGGGAACACTGAAGCTTTCTTT. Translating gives CASSQGNTEAFF.

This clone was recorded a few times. CDR3 protein: CASSPTSGSADTQYF. The CDR3 DNA reads TGTGCCAGCAGCCCGACTAGCGGGAGTGCAGATACGCAGTATTTT. The chain links TRBV7-3 to TRBJ2-3; 12 bases map to TRBD2. Germline V lookup: CDR1 SGHTA, CDR2 FQGTGA. The CDR3 contains 15 residues. Losses at the gene ends were 5 bases for V and 4 bases for J; bases not matched to a gene: 4.

The CDR3 spells CASSLGSGSSPYEQYF. Here the CDR3 DNA reads TGTGCCAGCAGCTTAGGTAGCGGGAGTTCCCCCTACGAGCAGTACTTC. V and J are TRBV7-9 and TRBJ2-7, with TRBD2 matching over 9 bases. This CDR3 has 16 amino acids. Germline V gene sequence: CDR1 SEHNR, CDR2 FQNEAQ (reference sequence). V dropped 1 base and J dropped 2; count of bases not matched to a gene: 6.